Following are 28 T cell receptor beta chains from one sample sequenced in a study of identical twins. TCRdb passed the 5' RACE reads through MiXCR, listing each CDR3 protein once. Of 600,000 to 850,000 distinct CDR3 sequences in the sample, about 20% were seen once. These data were also reused for a study on T cells expressing NK-cell markers.

Input material: PBMCs. These receptors came from a woman under 30 in good health.

This clonotype was counted ten times or more. The chain links TRBV11-2 to TRBJ2-1; possibly TRBD2 for D (6 bases). The CDR3 runs 13 residues. CDR1 SGHAT and CDR2 FQNNGV come from the germline V gene. The ends were cut back, 3 bases at V and 7 bases at J, with 10 bases in the middle. Written as DNA, the CDR3 is TGTGCCAGCAGCTTGGGGAGGAGGAATGAGCAGTTCTTC. Its protein product is CASSLGRRNEQFF. The whole variable domain, remainder taken from reference TRBV11-2 and TRBJ2-1, is EAGVAQSPRYKIIEKRQSVAFWCNPISGHATLYWYQQILGQGPKLLIQFQNNGVVDDSQLPKDRFSAERLKGVDSTLKIQPAKLEDSAVYLCASSLGRRNEQFFGPGTRLTVL.

V usage is TRBV20-1 and J usage is TRBJ2-1; TRBD2 matches 12 bases. The V and J ends lost 6 bases and 4 bases, in that order; junction bases with no gene match: 10. This CDR3 comprises 16 residues. The germline CDR1 and CDR2 sequences are DFQATT and SNEGSKA (reference sequence). CDR3 bases: TGCAGTGCAAACCCGACTAGCGGGAGTATATACAATGAGCAGTTCTTC. Amino acid sequence: CSANPTSGSIYNEQFF.

This clonotype was observed a few times. The chain joins TRBV5-1 to TRBJ2-7; 8 nucleotides agree with TRBD2. The V gene end was trimmed by 4 bases and the J gene end by 2 bases; junction bases not matched to a gene: 8. CDR3 length: 15 residues. Germline V gives CDR1 SGHRS, CDR2 YFSETQ. CDR3 sequence reads: CASSREGLGAYEQYF. CDR3 bases: TGCGCCAGCAGCCGGGAGGGCCTAGGGGCCTACGAGCAGTACTTC.

This clonotype was counted at least ten times. The CDR3 spells CASSLDRAGQFF. The CDR3 DNA is TGCGCCAGCAGCCTCGACAGGGCCGGGCAGTTCTTC. This chain uses TRBV10-2 with TRBJ2-1; 7 nucleotides agree with TRBD1. There are 12 residues in the CDR3. V shed 6 bases and J 12 bases; nucleotides not matched to a gene: 8. Germline V CDR1 and CDR2: WSHSY, SAAADI.

The genes are TRBV12-3 or TRBV12-4 and TRBJ1-1, with a weak D call TRBD1 (5 bases). Trimming shortened V by 9 bases and J by 0 bases, and 14 bases separated the two germline ends. This CDR3 spans 14 amino acids. The CDR3 bases are TGTGCCAGTGGTAGGGGAGCCCTGAACACTGAAGCTTTCTTT. Its translation: CASGRGALNTEAFF.

This clonotype was found a few times. The rearrangement links TRBV15 to TRBJ2-3; no reliable D call. The germline V gene has CDR1 LNHNV and CDR2 YYDKDF (reference sequence). The CDR3 totals 12 residues. V lost 3 bases, J lost 5 bases, and 6 bases lay in between. CDR3 DNA sequence: TGTGCCACCAGCAGCCTATTAGATACGCAGTATTTT. It is translated as CATSSLLDTQYF.

The rearrangement links TRBV4-3 to TRBJ2-1; D is uncertain. This CDR3 is built from 16 residues. The germline CDR1 and CDR2 sequences are LGHNA and YSLEER. V dropped 0 bases and J dropped 3 bases, with 12 bases sitting between them. Written as DNA, the CDR3 is TGCGCCAGCAGCCAAGATAGTAGGGCGGTCTACAATGAGCAGTTCTTC. The encoded protein is CASSQDSRAVYNEQFF.

This clonotype was observed a handful of times. V is TRBV4-3 and J is TRBJ2-1; TRBD2 matches at 10 bases. Losses at the gene ends were 0 bases for V and 2 bases for J; bases not matched to a gene: 4. Germline loops: CDR1 LGHNA, CDR2 YSLEER. The CDR3 has 17 amino acids. The CDR3 region is CASSQDLAGVTYNEQFF. In DNA form, the CDR3 reads TGCGCCAGCAGCCAAGATCTAGCGGGAGTTACCTACAATGAGCAGTTCTTC.

This clonotype was seen ten or more times. The chain uses TRBV5-1 and TRBJ1-1, with TRBD1 matching over 8 bases. Looked up from germline, CDR1 is SGHRS and CDR2 is YFSETQ. With 4 bases clipped from V and 0 bases from J, the junction kept 11 bases outside the gene matches. The CDR3 runs to 17 residues. The CDR3 nucleotides are TGCGCCAGCAGCGTAGGACAGGGAAACCGCATGAACACTGAAGCTTTCTTT. Translating gives CASSVGQGNRMNTEAFF.

This clonotype has a handful of counts. The J gene is TRBJ1-6, the V gene TRBV27; no reliable D call. The CDR3 sequence is 15 residues long. Germline assignment: CDR1 MNHEY and CDR2 SMNVEV (reference sequence). The germline V and J ends were trimmed by 4 bases and 11 bases, with 18 bases remaining between them. CDR3 sequence (DNA): TGTGCCAGCAGTTCACAGCCCCTAGGACGGGCACCCCTCCACTTT. Encoded protein: CASSSQPLGRAPLHF.

The chain recombines TRBV25-1 with TRBJ2-1, with TRBD2 matching 11 bases. CDR3 length: 17 amino acids. CDR1 is MGHDK, CDR2 SYGVNS, per germline. V shed 2 bases, J shed 2 bases, and the junction held 5 bases outside the gene matches. The CDR3 spells CASSERGSGRAYNEQFF. CDR3 DNA sequence: TGTGCCAGCAGTGAAAGGGGTAGCGGGAGGGCCTACAATGAGCAGTTCTTC.

This chain joins TRBV7-8 and TRBJ2-4; 9 bases agree with TRBD2. The CDR3 has 17 amino acids. The V gene's germline CDR1 is SGHVS and CDR2 FQNEAQ. J was trimmed by 1 base and V by 3 bases; bases with no gene match: 7. CDR3 residues: CASSFGGLAVAKNIQYF. CDR3 sequence (DNA): TGTGCCAGCAGCTTTGGGGGACTAGCTGTGGCCAAAAACATTCAGTACTTC.

This clonotype was detected a few times. V usage is TRBV20-1 and J usage is TRBJ1-3; D is unclear. CDR3 size: 14 residues. The germline V gene encodes CDR1 DFQATT and CDR2 SNEGSKA (reference sequence). Deletions cut 4 bases from V and 0 bases from J, with 10 bases between. The CDR3 spells CSATDGFSGNTIYF. The CDR3 DNA sequence: TGCAGTGCTACTGACGGTTTCTCTGGAAACACCATATATTTT.

This chain uses TRBV7-9 with TRBJ2-7, with D possibly TRBD2 on 5 matching bases. The CDR3 is made up of 15 amino acids. V lost 5 bases and J 4 bases, leaving 18 bases between the germline ends. The germline CDR1 and CDR2 sequences are SEHNR and FQNEAQ (reference sequence). The CDR3 DNA reads as TGTGCCAGCAGCCGGATTGGGGAGAGAAATTACGAGCAGTACTTC. Encoded protein: CASSRIGERNYEQYF.

This sequence joins TRBV29-1 and TRBJ2-7, with 12 bases matching TRBD2. J lost 5 bases, V lost 4 bases, and 0 bases had no gene match. This CDR3 is 12 amino acids long. Germline CDR1 SQVTM, CDR2 ANQGSEA. The CDR3 nucleotides read TGCAGCGTTGGGACTAGCGGGGACGAGCAGTACTTC. Residues: CSVGTSGDEQYF.

Only a few counts were recorded for this clonotype. The rearrangement joins TRBV20-1 to TRBJ2-1; D is unresolved. Per germline, CDR1 DFQATT and CDR2 SNEGSKA (reference sequence). With 3 bases removed from V and 5 bases from J, the gap between germline ends came to 8 bases. This CDR3 spans 12 amino acids. Here the CDR3 DNA reads TGCAGTGCTAGTCGTCAGAACAATGAGCAGTTCTTC. Translated: CSASRQNNEQFF.

This clonotype was found a few times. The chain couples TRBV20-1 to TRBJ2-3; D is perhaps TRBD2 (5 bases). Trimming pared 3 bases from V and 3 bases from J, leaving 16 bases between. CDR1 is DFQATT, CDR2 SNEGSKA, per germline (reference sequence). The length of the CDR3 is 15 residues. The CDR3 protein is CSASVEGSWTDTQYF. The DNA of the CDR3 is TGCAGTGCTAGTGTAGAGGGATCTTGGACAGATACGCAGTATTTT.

Ten or more counts support this clonotype. CDR3 sequence (DNA): TGTGCCAGCAGACCCCGAAGTAATGAAAAACTGTTTTTT. It translates to CASRPRSNEKLFF. The chain carries TRBV12-3 or TRBV12-4 and TRBJ1-4; no clear D gene. With 6 bases removed from V and 4 bases from J, the gap between germline ends came to 9 bases. The CDR3 consists of 13 residues.

This clonotype has at least ten counts. The V call is TRBV10-3, the J call TRBJ2-3; 9 nucleotides agree with TRBD2. Germline V gene sequence: CDR1 ENHRY, CDR2 SYGVKD. The CDR3 contains 17 residues. Trimming cost V 0 bases and J 0 bases; bases outside gene matches: 4. Here the CDR3 reads CAISESASGVSTDTQYF. The DNA for the CDR3 is TGTGCCATCAGTGAGTCAGCTAGCGGGGTTAGCACAGATACGCAGTATTTT.

This clonotype has just a few counts. This chain uses TRBV6-6 with TRBJ2-5; no clear D. CDR1 is MNHNY, CDR2 SVGAGI, per germline (reference sequence). This CDR3 is built from 12 residues. Trimming removed 0 bases from V and 6 bases from J, with 5 bases in between. The CDR3 reads CASSYSVQTQYF. The CDR3 nucleotides read TGTGCCAGCAGTTACTCAGTTCAGACCCAGTACTTC.

The chain has TRBV2 and TRBJ2-2; D not resolved. V lost 6 bases, J lost 4 bases, and 9 bases lay in between. This CDR3 spans 13 amino acids. Germline-derived CDR1 and CDR2 are SNHLY and FYNNEI. The CDR3 is CASSDPTTGELFF. The CDR3 nucleotides are TGTGCCAGCAGCGACCCGACCACCGGGGAGCTGTTTTTT.

This clonotype was picked up a small number of times. This chain links TRBV20-1 with TRBJ2-7; 7 bases line up with TRBD2. This CDR3 comprises 13 residues. Losses at the gene ends were 1 base for V and 6 bases for J; bases not matched to a gene: 6. Germline CDR1 DFQATT, CDR2 SNEGSKA (reference sequence). The CDR3 sequence is CSARGTSAREQYF. The DNA of the CDR3 is TGCAGTGCTAGAGGGACTAGTGCCCGCGAGCAGTACTTC.

This clonotype was recorded a few times. The V and J genes are TRBV20-1 and TRBJ2-7; D is unresolved. The CDR3 sequence is 14 residues long. Germline CDR1 and CDR2: DFQATT and SNEGSKA (reference sequence). V lost 2 bases, J lost 2 bases, and 13 bases lay in between. The CDR3 region is CSARIGPRTYEQYF. Written as DNA, the CDR3 is TGCAGTGCTAGAATCGGACCCCGGACCTACGAGCAGTACTTC.

The chain has TRBV9 and TRBJ1-2; D is ambiguous. Per germline, CDR1 SGDLS and CDR2 YYNGEE. Trimming took 0 bases from V and 4 from J, leaving 13 bases between them. The CDR3 sequence is 15 residues long. The CDR3 region has the DNA TGTGCCAGCAGCGTAGATCAGGCTTCCTTCTATGGCTACACCTTC. Amino acid sequence: CASSVDQASFYGYTF.

In this sample, this clonotype turned up a few times. The rearrangement links TRBV15 to TRBJ1-2; D may be TRBD1 (6 bases). Trimming removed 3 bases at V and 2 bases at J, with 13 bases between. Germline V gives CDR1 LNHNV, CDR2 YYDKDF (reference sequence). The CDR3 consists of 15 residues. This chain's CDR3 is CATSRGGQRNYGYTF. The CDR3 DNA reads as TGTGCCACCAGCAGGGGTGGACAGAGAAACTATGGCTACACCTTC.

The chain recombines TRBV6-5 with TRBJ2-7; 7 bases align to TRBD1. The V and J ends lost 2 bases and 4 bases, in that order; junction bases with no gene match: 2. This CDR3 has 13 amino acids. In germline, CDR1 is MNHEY, CDR2 SVGAGI. Written as DNA, the CDR3 is TGTGCCAGCAGTTACGGCAGGGGGTACGAGCAGTACTTC. Translation gives CASSYGRGYEQYF.

The CDR3 nucleotides are TGTGCCAGCACCTGGGGGACTAGCGGGAGTGTAGAGCAGTTCTTC. Translation: CASTWGTSGSVEQFF. The genes are TRBV7-2 and TRBJ2-1; 14 positions agree with TRBD2. V was clipped by 7 bases and J by 10 bases; unmatched bases: 9. From germline, CDR1 is SGHTA and CDR2 FQGNSA. CDR3 length equals 15 residues.

This clonotype occurred a few times. A read error may account for a junction end that differs from germline. DNA for the CDR3: TGTGCCAGCAGTTTCCCGGGAGGCAGGGAGCTGGGTTTC. It yields the protein CASSFPGGRELGF. The chain recombines TRBV11-2 with TRBJ2-7; TRBD2 matches 7 bases. CDR3 length: 13 residues. Germline CDR1 is SGHAT and CDR2 is FQNNGV. The variable domain in full, completed from reference TRBV11-2 and TRBJ2-7, reads EAGVAQSPRYKIIEKRQSVAFWCNPISGHATLYWYQQILGQGPKLLIQFQNNGVVDDSQLPKDRFSAERLKGVDSTLKIQPAKLEDSAVYLCASSFPGGRELGFGPGTRLTVT.